This T cell receptor (beta chain) is drawn from a study of shared clonotypes between healthy human individuals. Libraries were prepared by immunoSEQ multiplex PCR; TCRdb keeps only in-frame clonotypes and omits some of them. Among around 1.9 million clones, around 95% were seen once, and the ten largest hold approximately 1.7%. Naive CD8 cells lacked CD45RO, underwent positive selection for CCR7 and left out terminally differentiated effector memory CD45RA+ cells. The CDR3 sequence is 12 residues long. V lost 7 bases and J 3 bases, leaving 12 bases between the germline ends. Germline V gene sequence: CDR1 SQVTM, CDR2 ANQGSEA.

The sample taken for sequencing was naive CD8+ T cells from PBMCs. The receptor was derived from a man in his late teens or twenties in good health. Some clones in this sample may be carry-over from other donors' samples. The genes are TRBV29-1 and TRBJ2-5; D gene unclear. As DNA, the CDR3 is TGCAGCGCCACGAGCGCGAAAGAGACCCAGTACTTC. Its protein is CSATSAKETQYF.